This T cell receptor beta chain was recovered during a study of molecular identifiers for immune sequencing clone quantification. Findings of the study overall: Sizes of clones that are highly expanded could be underestimated (if identical TCR molecules share a barcode). Among effectors, clones above 20 RNA copies held over 98% of molecules; among naive cells, under 1%.

This clonotype was counted many times. The antigen is not known. TCRdb re-analysed the PCR reads in MiXCR, keeping a single row per CDR3 protein. The top ten hold 0.94% of the sample, which has some 91,000 distinct CDR3 sequences, 20% to 25% seen once. The CDR3 has 12 amino acids. Germline CDR1 reads SEHNR; CDR2 reads FQNEAQ (reference sequence). Between the trimmed V and J ends, which lost 2 bases and 6 bases, there was a span of 6 bases. The V gene is TRBV7-9, the J gene TRBJ2-3; no firm D call. The TCR sequence derives from a human donor in good health. Some libraries in this study had Jurkat cell RNA spiked in. The sample comprised naive CD8+ T cells from blood, with Jurkat cell RNA spiked in. As for subset: FACS-sorted CD8+CD4-CCR7+CD45RA+ naive T cells. Written as DNA, the CDR3 is TGTGCCAGCAGCTTAACGGCGGATACGCAGTATTTT. Translating it yields CASSLTADTQYF.